This T cell receptor (beta chain) was observed in a study of graft-versus-host responses after intestinal transplantation. Background on the study: Multivisceral, liver-intestinal, or isolated intestinal transplants were performed in recipients. Each patient got anti-thymocyte globulin induction, then tacrolimus and steroids for roughly 3 years. Regarding the study as a whole: Some patients had graft-donor T cell macrochimerism, and their allografts showed high graft-versus-host to host-versus-graft clonal ratios.

Libraries were prepared by immunoSEQ multiplex PCR; TCRdb keeps only in-frame clonotypes and omits some of them. The sample has about 14,000 clones, 25% to 40% seen once; the top ten hold approximately 1.8%. This CDR3 has 15 residues. Looked up from germline, CDR1 is SEHNR and CDR2 is FQNEAQ (reference sequence). Between the trimmed V and J ends, which lost 4 bases and 2 bases, there was a span of 14 bases. This clone was seen a handful of times. There were around 200,000 CFSE-labeled responder cells plated together with around 200,000 irradiated, violet-dye-labeled stimulator cells. The responders that had proliferated, CFSE-low CD3+CD4+ and CD3+CD8+ cells, were sorted after the reaction.

The chain couples TRBV7-9 to TRBJ1-1; tentative D call: TRBD1 (5 bases). The sample here was alloreactive CD8+ T cells from a mixed lymphocyte reaction culture, taken before intestinal transplant. The subset denotes: CFSE-low proliferating T cells sorted from approximately six-day pre-transplant mixed lymphocyte reaction (GvH or HvG direction). This TCR was sampled from a human patient who received an intestinal transplant. The CDR3 nucleotides read TGTGCCAGCAGCTCGCTACGGGGGGAAAACACTGAAGCTTTCTTT. Its translation: CASSSLRGENTEAFF.